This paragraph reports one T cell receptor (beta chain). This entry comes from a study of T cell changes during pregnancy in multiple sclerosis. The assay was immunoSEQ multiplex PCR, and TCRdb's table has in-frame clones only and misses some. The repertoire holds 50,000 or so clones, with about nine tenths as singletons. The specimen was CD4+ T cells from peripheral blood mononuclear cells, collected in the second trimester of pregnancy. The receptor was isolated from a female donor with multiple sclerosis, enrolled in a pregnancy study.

The CDR3 protein is CASSSGLAAAGELFF. The CDR3 DNA sequence: TGCGCCAGCAGCTCTGGACTAGCGGCAGCGGGGGAGCTGTTTTTT. The genes are TRBV5-1 and TRBJ2-2; 10 bases agree with TRBD2. V shed 3 bases, J shed 8 bases, and the junction held 7 bases outside the gene matches. CDR1 is SGHRS, CDR2 YFSETQ, per germline. The CDR3 is 15 amino acids.